The TCR beta chain under discussion was sequenced for a study of blood T cells in healthy people across ages. Study-wide findings and caveats: Unsorted PBMCs prevented conclusive naive versus antigen-experienced comparison.

Worth noting for this clonotype: Its antigen is still unknown.

For the second PCR, which ran for 7 to 11 cycles, a sample-barcoded 5' primer and a J-beta primer mix were used. The template-switch adaptor was a 5' adaptor with 12 random nucleotides. It tagged each cDNA molecule. TCRdb passed the 5' RACE reads through MiXCR, listing each CDR3 protein once. The sample holds roughly 800,000 distinct CDR3 sequences, approximately 25% seen once. CDR1 and CDR2 from the germline V gene are MNHEY and SVGEGT. The ends lost 8 bases at V and 1 base at J; junction bases unmatched: 6. The CDR3 loop spans 16 amino acids. The same sample was also used in a study of T cells of mothers and their children. That report notes: Study donors consisted of three healthy Caucasian mothers and their six children. There were over 10 million TCR beta CDR3 reads from each mother and approximately 2.9 million from each child.

The chain uses TRBV6-2 or TRBV6-3 and TRBJ1-5; 12 bases line up with TRBD1. Specimen: blood. The sequence was collected from a boy aged 10-17 years in good health. This CDR3 reads CASGGTGGWSNQPQHF. DNA for the CDR3: TGTGCCAGCGGAGGGACAGGGGGCTGGAGCAATCAGCCCCAGCATTTT.